What follows are 29 T cell receptor beta chains derived from one specimen sequenced in a study of OX40 agonist ivuxolimab in advanced cancers. The protocol used for the library was the immunoSEQ multiplex PCR assay. This is the immuneACCESS table as TCRdb keeps it, with only in-frame sequences that have V and J called. A part of the clones is gone; compared with another copy, unresolved V genes explain less than half, and the rest is unexplained. The sample includes over 70,000 clones, with 89% observed a single time. Under 0.25% of the sample is in the top ten clones. Specimen: CD4+ or CD8+ T cells sorted from blood, collected in a trial of the OX40 agonist ivuxolimab. Receptors were obtained from an adult with an advanced solid tumor such as melanoma, head and neck, liver or kidney cancer.

This clone was counted once. The rearrangement uses TRBV15 and TRBJ1-5; D gene ambiguous. The CDR3 has 16 amino acids. Trimming cost V 0 bases and J 3 bases, with 12 bases left between them. The germline CDR1 and CDR2 sequences are LNHNV and YYDKDF (reference sequence). The CDR3 DNA follows: TGTGCCACCAGCAGAGATTTCGGAGTGCTCAATCAGCCCCAGCATTTT. Its protein is CATSRDFGVLNQPQHF.

This chain connects TRBV2 to TRBJ2-5; D might be TRBD1 (6 bases). The V end lost 4 bases, the J end lost 5 bases, and 14 bases lay between the germline ends. The CDR3 runs 14 residues. Germline values: CDR1 SNHLY, CDR2 FYNNEI. The CDR3 DNA is TGTGCCAGCAGTGTCTCGCTAGGGGGTGAGACCCAGTACTTC. Protein product: CASSVSLGGETQYF.

This chain's CDR3 is CASSQVVTTGRNEKLFF. CDR3 sequence (DNA): TGCGCCAGCAGCCAAGTAGTCACAACAGGGAGGAATGAAAAACTGTTTTTT. The chain is built from TRBV4-3 and TRBJ1-4; tentatively, D is TRBD1 (6 bases). V shed 1 base and J shed 5 bases, with 17 bases lying between them. Germline CDR1 is LGHNA and CDR2 is YSLEER. This CDR3 contains 17 residues.

The chain uses TRBV18 and TRBJ1-1, with D unresolved. The CDR3 totals 15 residues. CDR1 is KGHSH, CDR2 LQKENI, per germline. V was cut by 0 bases and J by 0 bases, with 8 bases left in between. CDR3 region: CASSPPYAVNTEAFF. In DNA form, the CDR3 reads TGTGCCAGCTCACCACCGTACGCAGTGAACACTGAAGCTTTCTTT.

The chain employs TRBV28 and TRBJ2-1; D possibly corresponds to TRBD1 (6 bases). Germline CDR1 and CDR2: MDHEN and SYDVKM. V was trimmed by 5 bases and J by 5 bases, leaving 19 bases between them. The CDR3 contains 16 residues. In nucleotides, the CDR3 is TGTGCCAGCAGTCCAAGGGGACACCCAGGAGACAATGAGCAGTTCTTC. This translates into CASSPRGHPGDNEQFF.

Within the sample, this clone is medium-sized (0.01 to 0.1%). The chain employs TRBV2 and TRBJ2-7; no definite D call. Per the germline V gene, CDR1 is SNHLY and CDR2 is FYNNEI. Trimming pared 1 base from V and 7 bases from J, leaving 8 bases between. There are 12 residues in the CDR3. In DNA, the CDR3 is TGTGCCAGCAGTGAAGAAGGAGAGGAGCAGTACGTC. Protein sequence: CASSEEGEEQYV.

The rearrangement joins TRBV7-3 to TRBJ2-1, with D unresolved. Trimming took 4 bases from V and 9 from J, leaving 13 bases between them. Germline V gives CDR1 SGHTA, CDR2 FQGTGA. There are 13 residues in the CDR3. The CDR3 spells CASSSSWTGEQFF. CDR3 coding DNA: TGTGCCAGCAGCTCTTCCTGGACGGGTGAGCAGTTCTTC.

This clone occurred once. The same CDR3 arises from other DNA sequences in this sample as well. The genes are TRBV7-2 and TRBJ1-2; D is unclear. Germline loops: CDR1 SGHTA, CDR2 FQGNSA. The CDR3 extends over 15 amino acids. The CDR3 loop is CASGRFGEELYGYTF. CDR3 sequence (DNA): TGTGCTAGCGGCCGATTCGGGGAAGAACTCTATGGCTACACCTTC.

The rearrangement uses TRBV11-2 and TRBJ2-2, with a possible D match to TRBD1 (5 bases). The CDR3 is 16 amino acids. Germline V gene lookup returns CDR1 SGHAT and CDR2 FQNNGV. Trimming left V 8 bases short and J 2 bases short, with 18 bases between. The CDR3, as DNA: TGTGCCAGCCGTACACTCCGCCAGGGAAACACCGGGGAGCTGTTTTTT. Protein product: CASRTLRQGNTGELFF.

The rearrangement links TRBV4-1 to TRBJ2-1; possibly TRBD2 for D (6 bases). Germline V lookup: CDR1 MGHRA, CDR2 YSYEKL. CDR3 length: 16 amino acids. V lost 1 base to trimming and J lost 5 bases, with 15 bases between them. The CDR3 region has the DNA TGCGCCAGCAGCCAAGGCGGGGCGGCTCGGGACAATGAGCAGTTCTTC. Residues: CASSQGGAARDNEQFF.

There are a few counts of this clone. The chain employs TRBV9 and TRBJ1-1; no firm D call. The germline gives CDR1 SGDLS, CDR2 YYNGEE. The CDR3 runs to 12 residues. Trimming took off 4 bases at V and 7 bases at J, with 11 bases between the two ends. Here the CDR3 DNA reads TGTGCCAGCAGCCCCTTCGAGAGTGAAGCTTTCTTT. Translating gives CASSPFESEAFF.

This sequence joins TRBV10-3 and TRBJ2-3; weak D call: TRBD1 (5 bases). Trimming removed 8 bases from V and 0 bases from J, with 15 bases in between. CDR3 length: 15 amino acids. Germline CDR1 reads ENHRY; CDR2 reads SYGVKD. This chain's CDR3 is CAIGQGRDSTDTQYF. CDR3 bases: TGTGCCATCGGCCAGGGAAGGGATAGCACAGATACGCAGTATTTT.

CDR3 loop: CASSTDRDRPYGYTF. Here the CDR3 DNA reads TGTGCCAGCAGCACCGACCGGGACCGGCCCTATGGCTACACCTTC. The rearrangement joins TRBV5-4 to TRBJ1-2, with TRBD1 as a possible D gene (5 bases). The CDR3 contains 15 residues. CDR1 SGHNT and CDR2 YYREEE come from the germline V gene (reference sequence). V lost 4 bases, J lost 4 bases, and 17 bases lay in between.

This clone was observed a single time. V gene TRBV6-5 combines with J gene TRBJ2-5, with a possible D match to TRBD1 (6 bases). The CDR3 extends over 15 amino acids. Trimming shortened V by 0 bases and J by 1 base, and 9 bases separated the two germline ends. CDR1 MNHEY and CDR2 SVGAGI come from the germline V gene. As DNA, the CDR3 is TGTGCCAGCAGTTACTCACGAGGGGGCCAAGAGACCCAGTACTTC. Its protein product is CASSYSRGGQETQYF.

The rearrangement joins TRBV5-1 to TRBJ1-6; tentatively, D is TRBD1 (6 bases). CDR1 SGHRS and CDR2 YFSETQ come from the germline V gene. V was clipped by 3 bases and J by 5 bases, with 15 bases between them. The CDR3 spans 16 residues. CDR3 loop: CASSSWTAKDNSPLHF. The CDR3 coding sequence is TGCGCCAGCAGCTCCTGGACAGCGAAGGATAATTCACCCCTCCACTTT.

The chain carries TRBV5-1 and TRBJ1-6; D uncertain. Trimming pared 0 bases from V and 11 bases from J, leaving 12 bases between. CDR3 size: 14 residues. Germline CDR1 is SGHRS and CDR2 is YFSETQ. CDR3 nucleotides: TGCGCCAGCAGCTTGGATACAGTTAGCACACCCCTCCACTTT. Translation: CASSLDTVSTPLHF.

This clone was detected once. The chain couples TRBV4-1 to TRBJ1-4; D may be TRBD1 (5 bases). Germline V lookup: CDR1 MGHRA, CDR2 YSYEKL. The CDR3 extends over 17 amino acids. V was pared by 3 bases and J by 4 bases, with 18 bases between. This CDR3 reads CASSHPFRDLYNEKLFF. CDR3 bases: TGCGCCAGCAGCCACCCGTTCCGGGACCTTTATAATGAAAAACTGTTTTTT.

The chain couples TRBV5-1 to TRBJ2-5; 7 nucleotides agree with TRBD1. The germline V gene has CDR1 SGHRS and CDR2 YFSETQ. V trimming: 4 bases; J trimming: 1 base; junction bases outside the gene matches: 13. This CDR3 spans 17 amino acids. The CDR3 here is CASSVQTGRNLQETQYF. DNA for the CDR3: TGCGCCAGCAGCGTTCAGACAGGGAGAAACCTCCAAGAGACCCAGTACTTC.

In nucleotides, the CDR3 is TGTGCCAGCAGTCCTCGGAAAGGGGACAATGAGCAGTTCTTC. The encoded protein is CASSPRKGDNEQFF. V and J are TRBV6-5 and TRBJ2-1; tentatively, D is TRBD1 (5 bases). The CDR3 extends over 14 amino acids. V gave up 5 bases and J gave up 5 bases, with 13 bases separating them. Germline V CDR1 and CDR2: MNHEY, SVGAGI.

CDR3 sequence (DNA): TGTGCCACCAGCAGAGCCCAAGGGGTCGATACGCAGTATTTT. Its translation is CATSRAQGVDTQYF. The chain couples TRBV15 to TRBJ2-3, with D tentatively TRBD1 (5 bases). CDR1 and CDR2 from the germline V gene are LNHNV and YYDKDF (reference sequence). The CDR3 totals 14 residues. With 1 base removed from V and 6 bases from J, the gap between germline ends came to 11 bases.

V usage is TRBV5-1 and J usage is TRBJ2-7, with TRBD1 identical over 7 bases. J lost 2 bases, V lost 0 bases, and 5 bases had no gene match. The germline V gene encodes CDR1 SGHRS and CDR2 YFSETQ. The CDR3 has 15 amino acids. CDR3 bases: TGCGCCAGCAGCTTGGAAGCAGGGGGTGCCTACGAGCAGTACTTC. It encodes CASSLEAGGAYEQYF.

V is TRBV5-4 and J is TRBJ1-4; tentatively, D is TRBD1 (6 bases). This CDR3 spans 15 amino acids. CDR1 and CDR2 from the germline V gene are SGHNT and YYREEE (reference sequence). Trimming pared 0 bases from V and 9 bases from J, leaving 15 bases between. The CDR3: CASSLGSSGVQKLFF. The DNA for the CDR3 is TGTGCCAGCAGCTTGGGTTCTTCAGGGGTCCAAAAACTGTTTTTT.

The chain has TRBV19 and TRBJ2-1, with TRBD2 matching 12 bases. This CDR3 is 16 amino acids long. The V segment lost 7 bases and the J segment 6 bases; nucleotides outside the gene matches: 10. Per germline, CDR1 LNHDA and CDR2 SQIVND (reference sequence). The CDR3 nucleotides read TGTGCCAGTAAAGCCGCTTGGACTAGCGGGACCAATGAGCAGTTCTTC. It specifies CASKAAWTSGTNEQFF.

The chain employs TRBV7-2 and TRBJ2-1; TRBD2 matches 11 bases. The CDR3 is 14 amino acids. Germline CDR1 is SGHTA and CDR2 is FQGNSA. The junction had 7 bases not matched to a gene; V was cut back by 0 bases and J by 15 bases. CDR3 DNA: TGTGCCAGCAGCTTAGCACTAGCGGGAGAGAATCCGTTCTTC. It yields the protein CASSLALAGENPFF.

This chain links TRBV2 with TRBJ2-1; D is perhaps TRBD1 or TRBD2 (5 bases each). The CDR3 is 17 amino acids. Trimming cost V 5 bases and J 2 bases, with 19 bases left between them. Germline V gene lookup returns CDR1 SNHLY and CDR2 FYNNEI. The CDR3 region has the DNA TGTGCCAGCAGTCCATGGGGGATCTCAGGGACCTACAATGAGCAGTTCTTC. Protein product: CASSPWGISGTYNEQFF.

This chain uses TRBV18 with TRBJ1-4; D uncertain. The ends were cut back, 6 bases at V and 11 bases at J, with 16 bases in the middle. The length of the CDR3 is 13 residues. Looked up from germline, CDR1 is KGHSH and CDR2 is LQKENI. This CDR3 reads CASSFDAGGKLFF. The CDR3 DNA reads TGTGCCAGCTCCTTCGATGCGGGAGGTAAACTGTTTTTT.

The V gene is TRBV23-1, the J gene TRBJ1-3; 9 nucleotides match TRBD1. TRBV23-1 is filed as an ORF, its function uncertain. Trimming cost V 11 bases and J 0 bases; bases outside gene matches: 17. This CDR3 has 18 amino acids. CDR3 protein: CAGYRTGEMRDSGNTIYF. The CDR3 bases are TGCGCCGGGTACCGGACAGGGGAAATGAGGGACTCTGGAAACACCATATATTTT.

This clone came up once. The chain carries TRBV9 and TRBJ1-3; weak D call: TRBD1 (5 bases). Germline V gene sequence: CDR1 SGDLS, CDR2 YYNGEE. The CDR3 has 16 amino acids. Between the trimmed V and J ends, which lost 3 bases and 0 bases, there was a span of 13 bases. This chain's CDR3 is CASSGGHLDSGNTIYF. CDR3 in DNA: TGTGCCAGCAGCGGCGGACACCTAGACTCTGGAAACACCATATATTTT. Combining the CDR3 with reference TRBV9 and TRBJ1-3 gives the whole variable domain DSGVTQTPKHLITATGQRVTLRCSPRSGDLSVYWYQQSLDQGLQFLIQYYNGEERAKGNILERFSAQQFPDLHSELNLSSLELGDSALYFCASSGGHLDSGNTIYFGEGSWLTVV.

This clone was picked up a small number of times. The J gene is TRBJ1-4, the V gene TRBV4-1, with no clear D. This CDR3 comprises 16 residues. Germline CDR1 MGHRA, CDR2 YSYEKL. V was pared by 0 bases and J by 8 bases, with 16 bases between. The CDR3: CASSQDRARRREKLFF. CDR3 coding DNA: TGCGCCAGCAGCCAAGATAGGGCACGACGGAGAGAAAAACTGTTTTTT.